The clone carrying this T cell receptor (beta chain) was recorded many times. As yet, its antigen is unknown. This record belongs to a study of T cells in Graves' hyperthyroidism and ophthalmopathy. The CDR3 has 15 residues. Germline trimming cut 0 bases from V and 3 bases from J; bases unmatched to any gene: 7. Germline V gene sequence: CDR1 DFQATT, CDR2 SNEGSKA (reference sequence). General study results and limits: Ophthalmopathy cases were set apart from stable hyperthyroidism by a 13 V-J model. Blood also held most thyroid clonotypes expanded beyond 0.001.

It was RNA transcripts that yielded the amplified TCR beta CDR3 regions. HTBI primers were employed in a first-round RT-PCR of the TCR CDR3. TCRdb passed the multiplex PCR reads through MiXCR, listing each CDR3 protein once. The data hold around 400,000 distinct CDR3 sequences, with around 15% observed a single time. V is TRBV20-1 and J is TRBJ2-7, with 8 bases fitting TRBD1. Sequencing input: blood. The sequence was collected from a woman aged 55 to 70 with Graves' ophthalmopathy. CDR3 in amino acids: CSARDLQGGIYEQYF. For the CDR3, the DNA is TGCAGTGCTAGAGACCTACAGGGGGGCATCTACGAGCAGTACTTC.